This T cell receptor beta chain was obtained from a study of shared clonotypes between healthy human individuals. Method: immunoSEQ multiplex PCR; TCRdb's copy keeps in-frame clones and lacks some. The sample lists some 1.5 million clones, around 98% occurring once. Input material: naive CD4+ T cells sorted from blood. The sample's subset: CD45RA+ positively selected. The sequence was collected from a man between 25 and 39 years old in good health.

CDR3 in amino acids: CSVVGTPYNEQFF. Here the CDR3 DNA reads TGCAGCGTTGTCGGGACACCCTACAATGAGCAGTTCTTC. The chain uses TRBV29-1 and TRBJ2-1, with TRBD1 as a possible D gene (6 bases). Germline V gene sequence: CDR1 SQVTM, CDR2 ANQGSEA. V was trimmed by 4 bases and J by 2 bases, leaving 9 bases between them. The CDR3 loop spans 13 amino acids.